Listed here are 32 T cell receptor beta chains from one sample, sequenced in a study of cytomegalovirus exposure and HLA in healthy donors. TCRdb keeps only in-frame clones here, not all; method: immunoSEQ multiplex PCR. The table has 160,000 or so clones, just under 85% seen once; the top ten hold around 2.5%. Source material: PBMCs. These receptors were obtained from a man aged 25-45 years in good health and CMV-seropositive.

V gene TRBV9 combines with J gene TRBJ2-3; the match to TRBD2 covers 9 bases. V dropped 4 bases and J dropped 3; count of bases not matched to a gene: 9. The CDR3 is 16 amino acids. The germline V gene encodes CDR1 SGDLS and CDR2 YYNGEE. The CDR3 loop reads CASSLLSGGTTDTQYF. The CDR3 nucleotides read TGTGCCAGCAGCCTCCTAAGCGGGGGGACTACAGATACGCAGTATTTT.

The chain combines TRBV7-9 with TRBJ2-1; 8 bases line up with TRBD1. V shed 5 bases, J shed 0 bases, and the junction held 9 bases outside the gene matches. CDR3 length: 17 residues. Germline V gene sequence: CDR1 SEHNR, CDR2 FQNEAQ (reference sequence). CDR3 DNA sequence: TGTGCCAGCAGCCGGGTCCCGACAGGGGACTCCTACAATGAGCAGTTCTTC. Translated, it gives CASSRVPTGDSYNEQFF. Combining the CDR3 with reference TRBV7-9 and TRBJ2-1 gives the whole variable domain DTGVSQNPRHKITKRGQNVTFRCDPISEHNRLYWYRQTLGQGPEFLTYFQNEAQLEKSRLLSDRFSAERPKGSFSTLEIQRTEQGDSAMYLCASSRVPTGDSYNEQFFGPGTRLTVL.

CDR3 region: CASSRDRGSYEQYF. CDR3 in DNA: TGTGCCAGCAGCAGAGACAGGGGCTCCTACGAGCAGTACTTC. The chain carries TRBV7-2 and TRBJ2-7; 8 positions agree with TRBD1. Germline lookup yields CDR1 SGHTA and CDR2 FQGNSA. After removal of 5 bases from V and 0 bases from J, the junction contained 3 bases not matched to a gene. The CDR3 loop spans 14 amino acids.

This sequence joins TRBV19 and TRBJ2-2, with TRBD1 identical over 12 bases. V lost 6 bases and J lost 8; bases outside the gene matches: 16. Germline CDR1 is LNHDA and CDR2 is SQIVND (reference sequence). This CDR3 region has 18 residues. This CDR3 reads CASSPTGSGQGAAGELFF. In nucleotides, the CDR3 is TGTGCCAGTAGCCCGACAGGTTCGGGACAGGGGGCTGCGGGGGAGCTGTTTTTT.

A note on this clone: At the DNA level, this CDR3 is encoded by other sequences in the same sample as well. The rearrangement joins TRBV7-3 to TRBJ1-1; TRBD1 is a possible D gene (6 bases). The V and J ends lost 4 bases and 1 base respectively, with 7 bases between them. The CDR3 has 13 residues. Per germline, CDR1 SGHTA and CDR2 FQGTGA. In nucleotides, the CDR3 is TGTGCCAGCAGCTCACAGGGGAACACTGAAGCTTTCTTT. Translated, it gives CASSSQGNTEAFF.

The genes are TRBV30 and TRBJ2-2; D not certain. In germline, CDR1 is GTSNPN, CDR2 SVGIG (reference sequence). V lost 0 bases, J lost 9 bases, and 8 bases lay in between. CDR3 length: 12 residues. CDR3 in amino acids: CAWSVIPWELFF. CDR3 nucleotide sequence: TGTGCCTGGAGTGTAATCCCCTGGGAGCTGTTTTTT.

This clone appeared a single time. The chain carries TRBV7-6 and TRBJ1-2, with D possibly matching TRBD1 (5 bases). Trimming stripped 0 bases from V and 8 bases from J, with 10 bases between. The CDR3 is 13 residues long. Germline CDR1 reads SGHVS; CDR2 reads FNYEAQ. CDR3 loop: CASSLASGVGYTF. The CDR3 bases are TGTGCCAGCAGCTTAGCGTCGGGGGTCGGCTACACCTTC.

The rearrangement links TRBV27 to TRBJ2-1; weak D call: TRBD1 (5 bases). The CDR3 consists of 13 residues. V was cut by 3 bases and J by 9 bases, with 12 bases left in between. Germline V CDR1 and CDR2: MNHEY, SMNVEV (reference sequence). For the CDR3, the DNA is TGTGCCAGCAGTTTTTCTAAAGGGGTTGAGCAGTTCTTC. It translates to CASSFSKGVEQFF.

The chain is built from TRBV29-1 and TRBJ2-7; D possibly corresponds to TRBD1 (5 bases). V was shortened by 4 bases and J by 2 bases, with 9 bases between the two germline ends. CDR1 is SQVTM, CDR2 ANQGSEA, per germline. CDR3 length: 12 amino acids. The DNA of the CDR3 is TGCAGCGTTGGGGGCCCTACCTACGAGCAGTACTTC. It codes for CSVGGPTYEQYF.

This clone showed up just a few times. The rearrangement joins TRBV7-6 to TRBJ2-7; D might be TRBD1 (7 bases). The CDR3 is 15 residues long. CDR1 and CDR2 from the germline V gene are SGHVS and FNYEAQ. With 2 bases removed from V and 2 bases from J, the gap between germline ends came to 13 bases. DNA for the CDR3: TGTGCCAGCAGCTTAATGCGGGACAGCCCCTACGAGCAGTACTTC. The encoded protein is CASSLMRDSPYEQYF.

This chain links TRBV27 with TRBJ2-7; 11 bases line up with TRBD2. In germline, CDR1 is MNHEY, CDR2 SMNVEV (reference sequence). CDR3 length: 16 residues. V lost 5 bases, J lost 0 bases, and 6 bases stayed unmatched. In nucleotides, the CDR3 is TGTGCCAGCAGTCCTAGCGGGGGGCCCGTCTCCTACGAGCAGTACTTC. Translating it yields CASSPSGGPVSYEQYF.

A word on this clone: The same CDR3 can be traced to other DNA sequences in this sample. In DNA form, the CDR3 reads TGTGCCAGCAGTTATTCAGCGGGGGCCTACGAGCAGTACTTC. This codes for CASSYSAGAYEQYF. V gene TRBV6-5 combines with J gene TRBJ2-7; 8 nucleotides align to TRBD2. The trim removed 3 bases at V and 2 bases at J, leaving 3 bases unmatched. This CDR3 has 14 amino acids. Germline CDR1 is MNHEY and CDR2 is SVGAGI.

V usage is TRBV6-5 and J usage is TRBJ1-2, with D possibly TRBD1 on 6 matching bases. Trimming took off 0 bases at V and 3 bases at J, with 11 bases between the two ends. CDR1 MNHEY and CDR2 SVGAGI come from the germline V gene. This CDR3 has 15 amino acids. The CDR3 coding sequence is TGTGCCAGCAGTTACTCATCGGACAGCTACTATGGCTACACCTTC. Translation gives CASSYSSDSYYGYTF.

V usage is TRBV5-1 and J usage is TRBJ2-1; TRBD2 matches 9 bases. J gave up 4 bases and V 3 bases, and 2 bases lay outside the gene matches. CDR1 and CDR2 (germline): SGHRS, YFSETQ. The CDR3 is made up of 14 amino acids. The CDR3 DNA reads as TGCGCCAGCAGCTCTAGCGGGAATTACAATGAGCAGTTCTTC. Its protein is CASSSSGNYNEQFF.

The rearrangement joins TRBV7-3 to TRBJ2-2; 10 bases are shared with TRBD2. Germline V gene lookup returns CDR1 SGHTA and CDR2 FQGTGA. The CDR3 totals 15 residues. The V gene end was trimmed by 8 bases and the J gene end by 2 bases; junction bases not matched to a gene: 5. The CDR3 sequence is CASGSGGLNTGELFF. CDR3 DNA sequence: TGTGCCAGCGGTAGCGGGGGGCTTAACACCGGGGAGCTGTTTTTT. Full variable domain (remainder filled in from reference TRBV7-3 and TRBJ2-2): GAGVSQTPSNKVTEKGKYVELRCDPISGHTALYWYRQSLGQGPEFLIYFQGTGAADDSGLPNDRFFAVRPEGSVSTLKIQRTERGDSAVYLCASGSGGLNTGELFFGEGSRLTVL.

J is TRBJ2-3 and V is TRBV27; 8 bases map to TRBD2. V trimming: 2 bases; J trimming: 3 bases; junction bases outside the gene matches: 10. The CDR3 spans 17 residues. The germline V gene has CDR1 MNHEY and CDR2 SMNVEV (reference sequence). The CDR3 sequence is CASSLVSGGSNTDTQYF. CDR3 in DNA: TGTGCCAGCAGTTTAGTGTCGGGGGGGTCTAATACAGATACGCAGTATTTT.

The chain uses TRBV11-1 and TRBJ2-1, with 8 bases aligning to TRBD2. Germline V CDR1 and CDR2: SGHAT, FQDESV (reference sequence). Trimming took 4 bases from V and 2 from J; bases not matched to a gene: 4. This CDR3 comprises 15 residues. CDR3 residues: CASSWRGAAYNEQFF. As DNA, the CDR3 is TGTGCCAGCAGCTGGCGGGGGGCCGCCTACAATGAGCAGTTCTTC. Full variable domain (outside the CDR3, taken from reference TRBV11-1 and TRBJ2-1): EAEVAQSPRYKITEKSQAVAFWCDPISGHATLYWYRQILGQGPELLVQFQDESVVDDSQLPKDRFSAERLKGVDSTLKIQPAELGDSAMYLCASSWRGAAYNEQFFGPGTRLTVL.

This clone was observed at least ten times. The rearrangement links TRBV19 to TRBJ1-5; a possible D gene is TRBD1 (6 bases). Trimming left V 10 bases short and J 7 bases short, with 17 bases between. CDR3 size: 13 residues. The germline gives CDR1 LNHDA, CDR2 SQIVND (reference sequence). In nucleotides, the CDR3 is TGTGCCACTAGATCCTTACAGGGACAGCCCCAGCATTTT. It is translated as CATRSLQGQPQHF.

The chain links TRBV7-2 to TRBJ2-7, with TRBD1 identical over 8 bases. After removal of 8 bases from V and 3 bases from J, the junction contained 3 bases not matched to a gene. The CDR3 covers 12 residues. Germline V CDR1 and CDR2: SGHTA, FQGNSA. CDR3 loop: CASQDRDYEQYF. The CDR3 bases are TGTGCCAGCCAGGACAGGGACTACGAGCAGTACTTC.

This chain connects TRBV5-1 to TRBJ2-7; 7 bases are a match to TRBD1. This CDR3 is 14 amino acids long. Unmatched junction bases numbered 9, after V lost 4 bases and J lost 5 bases. The germline gives CDR1 SGHRS, CDR2 YFSETQ. The CDR3 sequence is CASSQVLTGDEQYF. As DNA, the CDR3 is TGCGCCAGCAGCCAAGTCCTCACAGGGGACGAGCAGTACTTC.

The V call is TRBV7-3, the J call TRBJ2-7, with 13 nucleotides matching TRBD2. V was pared by 4 bases and J by 5 bases, with 11 bases of the junction left unmatched. CDR1 and CDR2 from the germline V gene are SGHTA and FQGTGA. CDR3 length: 17 amino acids. The CDR3 DNA sequence: TGTGCCAGCAGCTCAACACCCGGGACTAGCGGGATCGACGAGCAGTACTTC. Translation gives CASSSTPGTSGIDEQYF.

The table lists this clone with a count of one. The rearrangement joins TRBV7-6 to TRBJ2-1; 7 nucleotides match TRBD1. This CDR3 has 18 amino acids. V lost 3 bases, J lost 4 bases, and 15 bases stayed unmatched. Germline CDR1 SGHVS, CDR2 FNYEAQ. CDR3 sequence reads: CASSFPGGWTGLYNEQFF. CDR3 in DNA: TGTGCCAGCAGCTTCCCGGGTGGCTGGACAGGCCTGTACAATGAGCAGTTCTTC. The full variable domain, its missing parts supplied by reference TRBV7-6 and TRBJ2-1, is GAGVSQSPRYKVTKRGQDVALRCDPISGHVSLYWYRQALGQGPEFLTYFNYEAQQDKSGLPNDRFSAERPEGSISTLTIQRTEQRDSAMYRCASSFPGGWTGLYNEQFFGPGTRLTVL.

J is TRBJ1-2 and V is TRBV27; TRBD1 matches 9 bases. J lost 2 bases, V lost 2 bases, and 3 bases had no gene match. There are 15 residues in the CDR3. The germline V gene encodes CDR1 MNHEY and CDR2 SMNVEV (reference sequence). The CDR3 DNA sequence: TGTGCCAGCAGTTTAAGGACAGGGGCGAACTATGGCTACACCTTC. This translates into CASSLRTGANYGYTF.

This clone was observed a handful of times. The chain is built from TRBV27 and TRBJ2-7; D perhaps matches TRBD2 (5 bases). The CDR3 length is 13 residues. Germline V lookup: CDR1 MNHEY, CDR2 SMNVEV (reference sequence). V was trimmed by 2 bases and J by 6 bases, leaving 11 bases between them. The CDR3: CASSLKRSGEQYF. The DNA for the CDR3 is TGTGCCAGCAGTTTAAAGCGCAGCGGCGAGCAGTACTTC.

The J gene is TRBJ2-7, the V gene TRBV11-2; 7 nucleotides line up with TRBD1. Germline values: CDR1 SGHAT, CDR2 FQNNGV. The CDR3 covers 15 residues. The V and J ends lost 1 base and 2 bases, in that order; junction bases with no gene match: 5. CDR3 region: CASSLGTTGPYEQYF. CDR3 DNA sequence: TGTGCCAGCAGCTTAGGTACGACAGGGCCCTACGAGCAGTACTTC.

The chain joins TRBV27 to TRBJ2-1; tentatively, D is TRBD1 (5 bases). Germline assignment: CDR1 MNHEY and CDR2 SMNVEV (reference sequence). Trimming removed 3 bases at V and 8 bases at J, with 14 bases between. This CDR3 region has 14 residues. The CDR3 spells CASSFKDTLDEQFF. DNA of the CDR3: TGTGCCAGCAGTTTTAAGGACACCCTCGATGAGCAGTTCTTC.

The chain employs TRBV19 and TRBJ2-7; 10 nucleotides match TRBD2. The germline CDR1 and CDR2 sequences are LNHDA and SQIVND (reference sequence). This CDR3 has 16 residues. V lost 7 bases, J lost 1 base, and 10 bases stayed unmatched. DNA for the CDR3: TGTGCCAGTAACCCCAGCGGGGGGGCCGGGTCCTACGAGCAGTACTTC. Amino acid sequence: CASNPSGGAGSYEQYF.

This chain links TRBV4-1 with TRBJ1-5; tentative D call: TRBD1 (6 bases). Trimming removed 4 bases from V and 6 bases from J, with 13 bases in between. Per the germline V gene, CDR1 is MGHRA and CDR2 is YSYEKL. This CDR3 region has 14 residues. The CDR3 sequence is CASSPPGGSQPQHF. DNA of the CDR3: TGCGCCAGCAGCCCCCCGGGGGGCAGTCAGCCCCAGCATTTT.

The rearrangement joins TRBV19 to TRBJ1-3; TRBD1 is a possible D gene (6 bases). Germline V gives CDR1 LNHDA, CDR2 SQIVND (reference sequence). V lost 5 bases to trimming and J lost 0 bases, with 14 bases between them. The CDR3 length is 16 residues. The CDR3 DNA follows: TGTGCCAGTAGTCGCCCGACAGGTGCCTCTGGAAACACCATATATTTT. This translates into CASSRPTGASGNTIYF.

J is TRBJ2-7 and V is TRBV11-2; D not certain. V lost 4 bases, J lost 4 bases, and 11 bases lay in between. The CDR3 has 13 amino acids. CDR1 and CDR2 from the germline V gene are SGHAT and FQNNGV. The chain's CDR3 is CASSSPTQYEQYF. CDR3 coding DNA: TGTGCCAGCAGCTCGCCTACACAGTACGAGCAGTACTTC. Full variable domain (missing parts from reference TRBV11-2 and TRBJ2-7): EAGVAQSPRYKIIEKRQSVAFWCNPISGHATLYWYQQILGQGPKLLIQFQNNGVVDDSQLPKDRFSAERLKGVDSTLKIQPAKLEDSAVYLCASSSPTQYEQYFGPGTRLTVT.

This chain links TRBV18 with TRBJ1-2, with 9 nucleotides matching TRBD1. Germline CDR1 KGHSH, CDR2 LQKENI. V gave up 5 bases and J gave up 6 bases; unmatched junction bases: 4. The CDR3 extends over 13 amino acids. For the CDR3, the DNA is TGTGCCAGCTCATCGACAGGGGGGGATGGCTACACCTTC. This translates into CASSSTGGDGYTF.

The rearrangement joins TRBV6-1 to TRBJ1-6; maybe TRBD1 (5 bases). CDR1 is MNHNS, CDR2 SASEGT, per germline. The V gene lost 11 bases and the J gene lost 1 base, with 9 bases spanning the gap. The CDR3 totals 13 residues. The CDR3 region is CAGANSYNSPLHF. In nucleotides, the CDR3 is TGTGCCGGGGCCAATTCCTATAATTCACCCCTCCACTTT.